The rows below give T cell receptor beta chains drawn from one sample of a study of cytotoxic CD8 clonotypes in ibrutinib-treated CLL. Generated by immunoSEQ multiplex PCR, the TCRdb table keeps only in-frame clones and is missing some. The table lists about 27,000 clones, almost 85% of them singletons, with approximately 8% in the top ten. Sequencing used PBMCs, obtained after 24 months of ibrutinib treatment. Every receptor here comes from a human donor with chronic lymphocytic leukemia. CDR3s include the opening cysteine and the closing phenylalanine or tryptophan.

CDR3aa,v_gene
CASSESGDNSPLHF,TRBV10-1
CASRWGTGGYEQYF,TRBV11-2
CASSPFSGDNYNEQFF,TRBV4-1
CASKVQSSYNEQFF,TRBV28
CASSLSSGLGKLFF,TRBV28
CASSWRGPNTGELFF,TRBV5-1
CASSGASGGLEQYF,TRBV2
CASSAPGGGVSTDTQYF,TRBV25-1
CASSLNRGGHSYEQYF,TRBV13
CASSVDETGDEQYF,TRBV7-9
CSVVGVGTGSVETQYF,TRBV29-1
CASSPGTNTEAFF,TRBV5-1
CARGQPRWVYEQYF,TRBV21-1
CASSVERTSLYGYTF,TRBV9
CASSGLAGGLETQYF,TRBV2
CASSVEGGYTEQYF,TRBV9